Many counts were recorded for the clone carrying this T cell receptor (beta chain). Antigen: not known. Naive CD8 T cells were FACS-sorted by CD8+CD4-CCR7+CD45RA+ markers. The CDR3 is 12 residues long. The V end was cut by 5 bases, the J end by 5 bases, with 9 bases between. Per the germline V gene, CDR1 is SGHVS and CDR2 is FQNEAQ. TCR libraries were built in bulk with a published protocol and specific TCR primers. TCRdb recomputed calls from the PCR reads with MiXCR, one row per CDR3 protein. The sample contains about 510,000 distinct CDR3 sequences, approximately 25% of which appear only once. The data were taken from a study of molecular identifiers for immune sequencing clone quantification. Study-level findings and limits: Amid some 1 million naive cells, spiked Jurkat TCR RNA from one cell was reportedly still detectable. Identical TCR molecules sharing a barcode could underestimate highly expanded clone sizes.

This TCR came from a human donor in good health. Some libraries in this study had Jurkat cell RNA spiked in. The V call is TRBV7-8, the J call TRBJ1-2, with D unclear. The material sequenced was naive CD8+ T cells from blood, with Jurkat cell RNA spiked in. Subset here: FACS-sorted CD8+CD4-CCR7+CD45RA+ naive T cells. The CDR3 nucleotides are TGTGCCAGCAGCCCAGACGCATATGGCTACACCTTC. Protein sequence: CASSPDAYGYTF.